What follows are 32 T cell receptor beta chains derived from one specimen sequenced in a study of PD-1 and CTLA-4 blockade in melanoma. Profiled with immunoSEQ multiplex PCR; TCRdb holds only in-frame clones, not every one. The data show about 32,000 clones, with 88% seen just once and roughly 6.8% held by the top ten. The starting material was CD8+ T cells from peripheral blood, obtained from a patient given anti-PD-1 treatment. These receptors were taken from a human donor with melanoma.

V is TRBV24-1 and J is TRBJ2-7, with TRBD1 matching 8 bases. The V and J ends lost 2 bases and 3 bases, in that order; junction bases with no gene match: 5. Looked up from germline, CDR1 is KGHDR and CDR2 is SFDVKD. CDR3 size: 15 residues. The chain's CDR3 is CATSDSGTGGYEQYF. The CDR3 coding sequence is TGTGCCACCAGTGATTCCGGGACAGGCGGCTACGAGCAGTACTTC.

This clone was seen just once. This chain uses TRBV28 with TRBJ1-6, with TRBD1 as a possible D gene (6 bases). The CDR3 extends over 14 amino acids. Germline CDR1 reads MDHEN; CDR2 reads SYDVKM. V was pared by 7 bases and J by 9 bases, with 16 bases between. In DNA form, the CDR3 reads TGTGCCAGCACCCCGACAGGAATGTTTTCACCCCTCCACTTT. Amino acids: CASTPTGMFSPLHF.

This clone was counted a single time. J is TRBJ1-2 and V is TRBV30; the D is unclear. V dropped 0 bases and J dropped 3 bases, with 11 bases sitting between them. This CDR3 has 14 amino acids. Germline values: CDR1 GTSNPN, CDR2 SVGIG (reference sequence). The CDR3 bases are TGTGCCTGGAGTGTTAATGATGGATACTATGGCTACACCTTC. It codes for CAWSVNDGYYGYTF. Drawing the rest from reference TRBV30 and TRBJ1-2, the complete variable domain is SQTIHQWPATLVQPVGSPLSLECTVEGTSNPNLYWYRQAAGRGLQLLFYSVGIGQISSEVPQNLSASRPQDRQFILSSKKLLLSDSGFYLCAWSVNDGYYGYTFGSGTRLTVV.

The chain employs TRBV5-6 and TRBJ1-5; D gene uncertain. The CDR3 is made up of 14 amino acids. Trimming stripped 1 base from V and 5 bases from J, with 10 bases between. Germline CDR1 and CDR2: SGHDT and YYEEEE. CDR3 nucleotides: TGTGCCAGCAGCTTGTTTGGCCTCTATCAGCCCCAGCATTTT. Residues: CASSLFGLYQPQHF.

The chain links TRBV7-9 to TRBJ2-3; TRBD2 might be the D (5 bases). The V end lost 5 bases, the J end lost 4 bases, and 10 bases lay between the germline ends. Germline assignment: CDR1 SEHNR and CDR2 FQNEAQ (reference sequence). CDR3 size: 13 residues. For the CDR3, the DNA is TGTGCCAGCAGCCTACTCGGGGCAGATACGCAGTATTTT. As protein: CASSLLGADTQYF. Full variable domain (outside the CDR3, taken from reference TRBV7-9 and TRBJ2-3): DTGVSQNPRHKITKRGQNVTFRCDPISEHNRLYWYRQTLGQGPEFLTYFQNEAQLEKSRLLSDRFSAERPKGSFSTLEIQRTEQGDSAMYLCASSLLGADTQYFGPGTRLTVL.

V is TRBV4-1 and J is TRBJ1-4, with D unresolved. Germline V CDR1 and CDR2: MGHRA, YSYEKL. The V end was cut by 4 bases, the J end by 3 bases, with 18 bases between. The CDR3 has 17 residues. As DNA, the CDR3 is TGCGCCAGCAGCCTCGGATCCCTCGGGAGGTCTAATGAAAAACTGTTTTTT. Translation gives CASSLGSLGRSNEKLFF.

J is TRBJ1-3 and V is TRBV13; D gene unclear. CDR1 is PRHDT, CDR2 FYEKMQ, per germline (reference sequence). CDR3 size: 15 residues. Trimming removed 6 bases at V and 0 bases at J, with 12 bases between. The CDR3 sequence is CASSEAGDSGNTIYF. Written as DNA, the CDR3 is TGTGCCAGCAGTGAAGCGGGAGACTCTGGAAACACCATATATTTT.

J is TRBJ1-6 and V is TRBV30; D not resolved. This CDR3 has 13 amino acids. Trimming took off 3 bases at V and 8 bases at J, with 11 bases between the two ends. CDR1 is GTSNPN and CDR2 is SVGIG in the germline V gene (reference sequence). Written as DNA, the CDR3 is TGTGCCTGGAGGGCAAGTGGGGATTCACCCCTCCACTTT. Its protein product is CAWRASGDSPLHF.

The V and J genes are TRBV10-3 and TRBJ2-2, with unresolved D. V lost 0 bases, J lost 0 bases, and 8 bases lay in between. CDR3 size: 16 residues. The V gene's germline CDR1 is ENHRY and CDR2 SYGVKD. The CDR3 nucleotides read TGTGCCATCAGTGAGTCCGGCAGGACGAACACCGGGGAGCTGTTTTTT. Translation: CAISESGRTNTGELFF.

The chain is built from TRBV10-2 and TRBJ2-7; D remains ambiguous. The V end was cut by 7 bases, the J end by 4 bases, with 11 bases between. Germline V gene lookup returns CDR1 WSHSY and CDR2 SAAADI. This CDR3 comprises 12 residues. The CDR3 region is CASTQRPYEQYF. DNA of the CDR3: TGCGCCAGCACCCAGCGTCCATACGAGCAGTACTTC.

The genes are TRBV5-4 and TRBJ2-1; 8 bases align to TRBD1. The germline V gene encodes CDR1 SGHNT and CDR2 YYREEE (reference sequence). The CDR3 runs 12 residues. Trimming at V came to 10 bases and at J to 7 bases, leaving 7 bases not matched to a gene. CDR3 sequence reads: CAAGRGPNEQFF. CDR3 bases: TGTGCCGCAGGCAGGGGGCCGAATGAGCAGTTCTTC.

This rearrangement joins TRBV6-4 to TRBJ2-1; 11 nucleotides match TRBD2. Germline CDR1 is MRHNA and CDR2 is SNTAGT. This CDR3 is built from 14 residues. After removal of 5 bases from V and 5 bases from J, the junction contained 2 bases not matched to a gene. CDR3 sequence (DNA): TGTGCCAGCAGTTTAGCGGGGGGGAACAATGAGCAGTTCTTC. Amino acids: CASSLAGGNNEQFF.

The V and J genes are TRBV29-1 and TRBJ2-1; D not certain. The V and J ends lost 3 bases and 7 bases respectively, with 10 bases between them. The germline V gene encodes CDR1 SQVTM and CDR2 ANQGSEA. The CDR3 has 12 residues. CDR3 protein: CSVDLGFNEQFF. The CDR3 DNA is TGCAGCGTTGACCTAGGGTTTAATGAGCAGTTCTTC.

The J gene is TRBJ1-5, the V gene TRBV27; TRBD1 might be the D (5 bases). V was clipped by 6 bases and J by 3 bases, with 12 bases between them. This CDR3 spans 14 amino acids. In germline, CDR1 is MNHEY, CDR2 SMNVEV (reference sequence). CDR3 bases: TGTGCCAGCAGGCCGGGACTGGCCAATCAGCCCCAGCATTTT. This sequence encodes CASRPGLANQPQHF.

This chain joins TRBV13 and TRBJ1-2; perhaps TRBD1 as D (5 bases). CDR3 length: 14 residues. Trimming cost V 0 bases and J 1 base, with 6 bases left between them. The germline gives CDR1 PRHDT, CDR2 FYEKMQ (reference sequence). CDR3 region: CASSLGQDNYGYTF. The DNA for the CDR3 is TGTGCCAGCAGCTTAGGACAGGATAACTATGGCTACACCTTC.

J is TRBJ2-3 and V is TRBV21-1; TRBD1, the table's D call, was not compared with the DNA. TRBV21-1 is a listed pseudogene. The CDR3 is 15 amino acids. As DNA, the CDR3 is TGTGCCAGCAGCAAAGTTCCAGGGATCACAGATACGCAGTATTTT. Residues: CASSKVPGITDTQYF.

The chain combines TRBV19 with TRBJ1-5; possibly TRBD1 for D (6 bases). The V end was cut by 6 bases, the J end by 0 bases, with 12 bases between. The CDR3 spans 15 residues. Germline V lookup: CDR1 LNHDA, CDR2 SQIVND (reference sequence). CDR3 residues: CASSPGQFSNQPQHF. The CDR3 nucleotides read TGTGCCAGTAGCCCGGGACAATTTAGCAATCAGCCCCAGCATTTT.

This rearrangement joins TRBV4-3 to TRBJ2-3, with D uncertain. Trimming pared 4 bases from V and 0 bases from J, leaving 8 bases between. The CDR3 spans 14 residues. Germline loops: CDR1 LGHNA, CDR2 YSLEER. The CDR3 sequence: CASSLIGSTDTQYF. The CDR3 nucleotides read TGCGCCAGCAGCCTCATAGGTAGCACAGATACGCAGTATTTT.

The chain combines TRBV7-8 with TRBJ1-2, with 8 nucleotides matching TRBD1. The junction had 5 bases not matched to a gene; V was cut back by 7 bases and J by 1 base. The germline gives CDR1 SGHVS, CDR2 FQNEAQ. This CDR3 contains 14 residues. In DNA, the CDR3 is TGTGCCAGCACCGAGGACAGGGATAACTATGGCTACACCTTC. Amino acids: CASTEDRDNYGYTF.

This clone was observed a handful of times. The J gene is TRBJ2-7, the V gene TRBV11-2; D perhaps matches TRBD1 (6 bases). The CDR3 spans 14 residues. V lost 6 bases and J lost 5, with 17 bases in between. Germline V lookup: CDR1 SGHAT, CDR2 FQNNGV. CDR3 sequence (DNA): TGTGCCAGCAGACCTGCAGGGGCTGAGGACGAGCAGTACTTC. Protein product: CASRPAGAEDEQYF.

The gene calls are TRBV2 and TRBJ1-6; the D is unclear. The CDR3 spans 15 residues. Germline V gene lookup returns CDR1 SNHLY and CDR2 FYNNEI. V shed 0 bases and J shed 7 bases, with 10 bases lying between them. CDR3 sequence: CASSEALGQNSPLHF. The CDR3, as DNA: TGTGCCAGCAGTGAAGCCTTGGGCCAAAATTCACCCCTCCACTTT.

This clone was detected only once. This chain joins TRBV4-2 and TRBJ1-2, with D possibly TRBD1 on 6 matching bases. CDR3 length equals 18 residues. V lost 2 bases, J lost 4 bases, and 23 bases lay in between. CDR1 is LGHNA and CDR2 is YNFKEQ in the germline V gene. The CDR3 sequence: CASSQTRDARGGSYGYTF. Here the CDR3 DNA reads TGTGCCAGCAGCCAAACCCGGGACGCCCGAGGGGGATCCTATGGCTACACCTTC.

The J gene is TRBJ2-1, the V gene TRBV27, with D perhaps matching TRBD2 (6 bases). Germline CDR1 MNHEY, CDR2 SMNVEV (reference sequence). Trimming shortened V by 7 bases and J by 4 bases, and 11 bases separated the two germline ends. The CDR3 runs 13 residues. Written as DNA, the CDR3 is TGTGCCAGCAACTCCGGAGGGTACAATGAGCAGTTCTTC. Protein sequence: CASNSGGYNEQFF.

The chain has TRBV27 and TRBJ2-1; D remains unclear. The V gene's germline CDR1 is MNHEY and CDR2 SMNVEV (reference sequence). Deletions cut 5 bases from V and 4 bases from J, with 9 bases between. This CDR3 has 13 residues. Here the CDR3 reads CASSVVQYNEQFF. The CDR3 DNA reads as TGTGCCAGCAGTGTGGTACAGTACAATGAGCAGTTCTTC.

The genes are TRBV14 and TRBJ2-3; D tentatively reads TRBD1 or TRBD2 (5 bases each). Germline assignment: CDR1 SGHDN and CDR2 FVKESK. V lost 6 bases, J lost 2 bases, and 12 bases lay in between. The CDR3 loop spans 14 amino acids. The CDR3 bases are TGTGCCAGCAGAGGGCAGGGACCCACAGATACGCAGTATTTT. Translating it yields CASRGQGPTDTQYF.

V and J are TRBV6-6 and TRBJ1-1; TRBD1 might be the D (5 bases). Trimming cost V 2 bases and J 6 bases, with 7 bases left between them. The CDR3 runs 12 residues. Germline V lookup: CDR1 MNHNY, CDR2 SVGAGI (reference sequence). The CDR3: CASSYGASEAFF. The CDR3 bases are TGTGCCAGCAGTTACGGGGCGTCTGAAGCTTTCTTT.

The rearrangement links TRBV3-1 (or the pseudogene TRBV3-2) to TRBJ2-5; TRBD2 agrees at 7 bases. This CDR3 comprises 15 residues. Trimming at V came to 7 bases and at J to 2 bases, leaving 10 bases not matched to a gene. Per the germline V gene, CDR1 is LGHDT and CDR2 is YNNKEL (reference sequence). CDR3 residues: CASKVGAGAQETQYF. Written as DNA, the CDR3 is TGTGCCAGCAAGGTCGGGGCGGGAGCACAAGAGACCCAGTACTTC.

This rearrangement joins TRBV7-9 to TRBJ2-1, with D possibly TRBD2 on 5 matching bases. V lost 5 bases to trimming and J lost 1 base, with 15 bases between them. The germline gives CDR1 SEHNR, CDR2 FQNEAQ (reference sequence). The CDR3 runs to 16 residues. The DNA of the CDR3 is TGTGCCAGCAGCGGCCTCCCGGGGTGGTCCTACAATGAGCAGTTCTTC. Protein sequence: CASSGLPGWSYNEQFF.

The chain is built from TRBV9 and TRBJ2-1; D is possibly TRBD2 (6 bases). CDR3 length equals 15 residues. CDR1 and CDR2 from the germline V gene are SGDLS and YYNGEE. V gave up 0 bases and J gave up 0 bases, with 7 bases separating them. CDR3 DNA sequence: TGTGCCAGCAGCGTAGTCGGGGGCTCCTACAATGAGCAGTTCTTC. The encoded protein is CASSVVGGSYNEQFF.

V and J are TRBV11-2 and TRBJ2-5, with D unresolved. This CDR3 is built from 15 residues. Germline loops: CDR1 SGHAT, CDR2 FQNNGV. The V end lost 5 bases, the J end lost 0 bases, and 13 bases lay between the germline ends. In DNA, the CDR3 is TGTGCCAGCAGCGACCGCTGGGCAGACCAAGAGACCCAGTACTTC. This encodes CASSDRWADQETQYF.

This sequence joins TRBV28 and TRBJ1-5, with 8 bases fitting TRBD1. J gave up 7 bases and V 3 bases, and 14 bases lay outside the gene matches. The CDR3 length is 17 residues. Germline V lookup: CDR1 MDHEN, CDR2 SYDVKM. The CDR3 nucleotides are TGTGCCAGCAGTTTGATGGCAGGGGGCGATCTGTGGCAGCCCCAGCATTTT. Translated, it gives CASSLMAGGDLWQPQHF. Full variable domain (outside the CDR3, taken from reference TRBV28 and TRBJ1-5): DVKVTQSSRYLVKRTGEKVFLECVQDMDHENMFWYRQDPGLGLRLIYFSYDVKMKEKGDIPEGYSVSREKKERFSLILESASTNQTSMYLCASSLMAGGDLWQPQHFGDGTRLSIL.

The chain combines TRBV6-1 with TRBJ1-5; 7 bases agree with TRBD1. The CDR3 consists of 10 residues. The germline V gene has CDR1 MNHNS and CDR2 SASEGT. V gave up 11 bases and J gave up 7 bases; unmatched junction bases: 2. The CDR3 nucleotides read TGTGCCGGGGGACAGCAGCCCCAGCATTTT. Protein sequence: CAGGQQPQHF.